These 10 T cell receptor beta chains were all obtained from the same sample, sequenced in a study of shared clonotypes between healthy human individuals. The data were produced by immunoSEQ multiplex PCR, yet TCRdb's version contains in-frame clones alone and is incomplete. The data show approximately 980,000 clones, with around 80% seen just once and around 1.5% held by the top ten. The sequenced material came from memory CD4+ T cells sorted from blood. Subset: CD45RA-negative fraction. These receptors originate from a man aged 18-30 years in good health.

The V call is TRBV4-3, the J call TRBJ2-1; D gene uncertain. Germline CDR1 is LGHNA and CDR2 is YSLEER. There are 13 residues in the CDR3. Trimming removed 0 bases from V and 10 bases from J, with 10 bases in between. The CDR3 spells CASSQENAREQFF. CDR3 nucleotides: TGCGCCAGCAGCCAAGAAAACGCCCGCGAGCAGTTCTTC.

The gene calls are TRBV30 and TRBJ1-1; D remains ambiguous. The CDR3 length is 13 residues. CDR1 and CDR2 (germline): GTSNPN, SVGIG (reference sequence). Trimming cost V 2 bases and J 5 bases, with 12 bases left between them. CDR3 residues: CAWSSNSKTEAFF. DNA of the CDR3: TGTGCCTGGAGTAGTAACAGTAAGACTGAAGCTTTCTTT.

This rearrangement joins TRBV7-9 to TRBJ2-1; 7 nucleotides align to TRBD2. V shed 5 bases and J 6 bases; nucleotides not matched to a gene: 13. CDR1 SEHNR and CDR2 FQNEAQ come from the germline V gene (reference sequence). The CDR3 runs 16 residues. DNA for the CDR3: TGTGCCAGCAGCCACCCTTCTAGCGGAGGAATCAATGAGCAGTTCTTC. This sequence encodes CASSHPSSGGINEQFF.

The chain recombines TRBV9 with TRBJ2-3, with 7 bases matching TRBD2. The CDR3 extends over 17 amino acids. J was trimmed by 6 bases and V by 4 bases; bases with no gene match: 17. The V gene's germline CDR1 is SGDLS and CDR2 YYNGEE. This CDR3 reads CASSPHPAGSGGDTQYF. The CDR3 bases are TGTGCCAGCAGCCCCCACCCAGCGGGGTCCGGTGGGGATACGCAGTATTTT.

V usage is TRBV6-6 and J usage is TRBJ2-3, with 8 bases aligning to TRBD2. The J segment lost 4 bases and the V segment lost 3 bases, leaving 6 bases of the junction unmatched. Germline V gene data show CDR1 as MNHNY and CDR2 as SVGAGI (reference sequence). CDR3 length: 15 amino acids. The CDR3 sequence is CASSYREGGADTQYF. The CDR3 coding sequence is TGTGCCAGCAGTTATCGGGAGGGGGGCGCAGATACGCAGTATTTT.

Regarding this clone: The sample holds other DNA sequences that translate to the same CDR3. The chain is built from TRBV10-3 and TRBJ2-5, with D hard to call. The germline gives CDR1 ENHRY, CDR2 SYGVKD. The CDR3 spans 12 residues. V lost 0 bases and J lost 5, with 4 bases in between. This chain's CDR3 is CAISESSETQYF. The CDR3 nucleotides are TGTGCCATCAGTGAGTCGTCGGAGACCCAGTACTTC.

This clone was counted between two and nine times. This chain connects TRBV7-9 to TRBJ2-2, with D possibly being TRBD1 or TRBD2 (5 bases each). The length of the CDR3 is 14 residues. The germline V gene encodes CDR1 SEHNR and CDR2 FQNEAQ (reference sequence). V lost 3 bases, J lost 3 bases, and 8 bases lay in between. CDR3 in amino acids: CASSLQGHTGELFF. The CDR3 DNA reads as TGTGCCAGCAGCTTGCAGGGACACACCGGGGAGCTGTTTTTT.

There are many counts of this clone. This chain links TRBV19 with TRBJ2-7; 9 nucleotides match TRBD2. The CDR3 loop spans 14 amino acids. CDR1 LNHDA and CDR2 SQIVND come from the germline V gene (reference sequence). With 6 bases clipped from V and 3 bases from J, the junction kept 6 bases outside the gene matches. The CDR3 here is CASRKGLADYEQYF. The DNA for the CDR3 is TGTGCCAGTAGGAAGGGACTAGCAGACTACGAGCAGTACTTC.

CDR3 DNA: TGTGCCAGCAGCTCCCCCGGGACTAGCGGGAGGGTGCAAGAGACCCAGTACTTC. It encodes CASSSPGTSGRVQETQYF. The chain links TRBV5-6 to TRBJ2-5; TRBD2 aligns across 16 bases. V trimming: 3 bases; J trimming: 2 bases; junction bases outside the gene matches: 7. This CDR3 region has 18 residues. In germline, CDR1 is SGHDT, CDR2 YYEEEE.

This clone was recorded only once. The chain employs TRBV5-1 and TRBJ2-7, with TRBD2 identical over 11 bases. The CDR3 is 16 amino acids. Germline CDR1 SGHRS, CDR2 YFSETQ. The V gene end was trimmed by 5 bases and the J gene end by 2 bases; junction bases not matched to a gene: 9. Here the CDR3 DNA reads TGCGCCAGCAGACTTACTAGCGGGGGTACCACCTACGAGCAGTACTTC. This translates into CASRLTSGGTTYEQYF.